This T cell receptor (beta chain) was profiled in a study of blood T cell repertoires in COVID-19. Turning to the study itself: Recovery among Cohort 3 donors was established by two negative PCRs, clearance, or symptom resolution. PBMCs, B-cell-depleted T cells, or T cells were the source of the cDNA or gDNA that made up the material.

CDR1 MNHEY and CDR2 SVGAGI come from the germline V gene. The ends lost 10 bases at V and 4 bases at J; junction bases unmatched: 8. The length of the CDR3 is 13 residues. Self-reported history from a screening survey and questionnaire set each donor's cohort. Here immunoSEQ multiplex PCR was the method, and the copy in TCRdb shows in-frame clones only, minus some. This sample carries 300,000 to 450,000 clones, around 87% of them seen once, and the ten largest clones take around 2%. Sequencing input: PBMCs or T cells enriched from blood (not recorded which). The sequence was collected from a man aged 35 to 55 in a cohort exposed to, infected with or recovered from COVID-19 (not recorded which). The chain is built from TRBV6-5 and TRBJ2-3, with 7 bases matching TRBD1. CDR3 loop: CATQTGNADTQYF. The CDR3, as DNA: TGTGCCACCCAGACAGGGAACGCAGATACGCAGTATTTT.